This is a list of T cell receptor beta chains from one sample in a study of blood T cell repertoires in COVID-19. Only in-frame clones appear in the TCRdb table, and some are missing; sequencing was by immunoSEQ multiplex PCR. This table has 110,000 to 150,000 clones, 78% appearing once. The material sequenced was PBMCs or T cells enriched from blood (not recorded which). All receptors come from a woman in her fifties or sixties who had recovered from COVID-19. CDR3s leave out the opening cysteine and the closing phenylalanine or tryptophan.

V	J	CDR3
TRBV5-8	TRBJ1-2	ASSLGGPYGYT
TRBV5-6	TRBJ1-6	ASSSRRNSPLH
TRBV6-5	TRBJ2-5	ASSWDRGVLETQY
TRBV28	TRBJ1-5	ASSLGPGGYHQPQH
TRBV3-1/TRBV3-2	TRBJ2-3	ASKPSGGDDTQY
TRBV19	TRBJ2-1	ASKAHQAGQGYHEQF
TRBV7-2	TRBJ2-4	ASRRTALAKNIQY
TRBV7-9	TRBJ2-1	ASSPPGGLVNEQF
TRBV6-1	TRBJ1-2	ASSEVWDSGSGYT
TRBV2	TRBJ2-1	ASSELSAISYNEQF